The 21 T cell receptor beta chains below were found in one sample sequenced in a study of blood T cell repertoires in COVID-19. Clones were read by immunoSEQ multiplex PCR, and TCRdb kept only the in-frame ones, dropping some. This repertoire shows approximately 250,000 clones, 85% to 90% found once; its top ten account for roughly 4%. Sequencing used PBMCs or T cells enriched from blood (not recorded which). All receptors derive from a woman aged 25 to 39 who had recovered from COVID-19.

The rearrangement links TRBV7-6 to TRBJ2-1; 13 positions agree with TRBD2. Germline CDR1 reads SGHVS; CDR2 reads FNYEAQ. The length of the CDR3 is 16 residues. J lost 7 bases, V lost 4 bases, and 7 bases had no gene match. CDR3 nucleotides: TGTGCCAGCAGCTCAGGACTAGCGGGAGTGAGGAATGAGCAGTTCTTC. Encoded protein: CASSSGLAGVRNEQFF.

The chain has TRBV4-1 and TRBJ2-2; no definite D call. The CDR3 sequence is 15 residues long. V gave up 3 bases and J gave up 2 bases, with 10 bases separating them. The germline gives CDR1 MGHRA, CDR2 YSYEKL. CDR3 region: CASSHLAGNTGELFF. CDR3 bases: TGCGCCAGCAGCCATCTGGCAGGCAACACCGGGGAGCTGTTTTTT.

The chain couples TRBV27 to TRBJ2-7, with a possible D match to TRBD2 (5 bases). From germline, CDR1 is MNHEY and CDR2 SMNVEV (reference sequence). The CDR3 spans 13 residues. The V end was cut by 5 bases, the J end by 2 bases, with 10 bases between. The CDR3 loop is CASSRGRTYEQYF. The CDR3, as DNA: TGTGCCAGCAGTCGAGGGAGAACCTACGAGCAGTACTTC.

This chain connects TRBV19 to TRBJ1-2; 7 bases match TRBD1. The CDR3 spans 14 residues. Germline V gene lookup returns CDR1 LNHDA and CDR2 SQIVND (reference sequence). V was clipped by 7 bases and J by 4 bases; unmatched bases: 9. For the CDR3, the DNA is TGTGCCAGTATTCCTGACAGGGCTTCCTATGGCTACACCTTC. Protein sequence: CASIPDRASYGYTF.

Notes on this clone: One end of the junction fails to match germline, which may point to a read error. This chain connects TRBV7-7 to TRBJ2-1, with 7 bases matching TRBD2. The CDR3 extends over 14 amino acids. The germline V gene has CDR1 SSHAT and CDR2 FNYEAQ (reference sequence). Here the CDR3 reads CASSLLTSSDEQFF. In nucleotides, the CDR3 is TGTGCTAGCAGCTTATTGACTAGCTCAGATGAGCAGTTCTTC. The full variable domain, its missing parts supplied by reference TRBV7-7 and TRBJ2-1, is GAGVSQSPRYKVTKRGQDVTLRCDPISSHATLYWYQQALGQGPEFLTYFNYEAQPDKSGLPSDRFSAERPEGSISTLTIQRTEQRDSAMYRCASSLLTSSDEQFFGPGTRLTVL.

The J gene is TRBJ2-3, the V gene TRBV19; 11 positions agree with TRBD1. The CDR3 has 15 residues. From germline, CDR1 is LNHDA and CDR2 SQIVND (reference sequence). V was clipped by 6 bases and J by 0 bases; unmatched bases: 2. The CDR3 DNA is TGTGCCAGTAGGGACAGGGGGCGAAGCACAGATACGCAGTATTTT. Residues: CASRDRGRSTDTQYF.

The chain recombines TRBV5-1 with TRBJ2-1; a possible D gene is TRBD2 (6 bases). The CDR3 is 15 residues long. V dropped 0 bases and J dropped 3 bases, with 10 bases sitting between them. Germline V CDR1 and CDR2: SGHRS, YFSETQ. Here the CDR3 DNA reads TGCGCCAGCAGCTTGGTGGCTAGCGACTACAATGAGCAGTTCTTC. Translating gives CASSLVASDYNEQFF.

This clone was seen only a few times. V and J are TRBV28 and TRBJ1-2; 10 bases match TRBD1. The germline gives CDR1 MDHEN, CDR2 SYDVKM. This CDR3 has 13 amino acids. V lost 8 bases to trimming and J lost 4 bases; unmatched junction nucleotides: 4. CDR3 nucleotide sequence: TGTGCCAGCGGGGACAGGGGCAGCTATGGCTACACCTTC. This gives the protein CASGDRGSYGYTF.

This clone was observed a single time. This sequence joins TRBV10-3 and TRBJ2-2, with 9 positions matching TRBD1. V lost 1 base to trimming and J lost 6 bases; unmatched junction nucleotides: 12. The CDR3 is 18 residues long. CDR1 is ENHRY, CDR2 SYGVKD, per germline. The CDR3: CAISEFGADRGVAGELFF. DNA for the CDR3: TGTGCCATCAGTGAGTTTGGGGCGGACAGGGGTGTCGCCGGGGAGCTGTTTTTT.

The gene calls are TRBV25-1 and TRBJ2-6, with a possible D match to TRBD1 (5 bases). Germline CDR1 MGHDK, CDR2 SYGVNS. The V end was cut by 6 bases, the J end by 0 bases, with 9 bases between. The CDR3 sequence is 15 residues long. CDR3 in DNA: TGTGCCAGCAGAAGGGGCAGCTCTGGGGCCAACGTCCTGACTTTC. It yields the protein CASRRGSSGANVLTF.

Note on this clone: Additional DNA sequences in this sample encode the identical CDR3. The chain combines TRBV6-2 or TRBV6-3 with TRBJ1-2; D remains unclear. Germline CDR1 MNHEY, CDR2 SVGEGT. Trimming cost V 4 bases and J 8 bases, with 8 bases left between them. The CDR3 totals 11 residues. The CDR3 loop reads CASSSGGGYTF. The CDR3 coding sequence is TGTGCCAGCAGTTCGGGTGGCGGCTACACCTTC.

The V gene is TRBV18, the J gene TRBJ2-3; 10 bases line up with TRBD2. The CDR3 totals 17 residues. J was trimmed by 0 bases and V by 3 bases; bases with no gene match: 6. The V gene's germline CDR1 is KGHSH and CDR2 LQKENI. Written as DNA, the CDR3 is TGTGCCAGCTCACCTAGGAGCGGGGGGGCTAGCACAGATACGCAGTATTTT. This encodes CASSPRSGGASTDTQYF.

This chain connects TRBV5-1 to TRBJ2-5; D gene uncertain. The CDR3 spans 14 residues. V lost 3 bases, J lost 0 bases, and 9 bases lay in between. Germline loops: CDR1 SGHRS, CDR2 YFSETQ. Here the CDR3 reads CASSSTLNQETQYF. CDR3 in DNA: TGCGCCAGCAGCTCGACTCTCAACCAAGAGACCCAGTACTTC. The whole variable domain, filled in from reference TRBV5-1 and TRBJ2-5, reads KAGVTQTPRYLIKTRGQQVTLSCSPISGHRSVSWYQQTPGQGLQFLFEYFSETQRNKGNFPGRFSGRQFSNSRSEMNVSTLELGDSALYLCASSSTLNQETQYFGPGTRLLVL.

J is TRBJ1-1 and V is TRBV3-1 (or the pseudogene TRBV3-2); D call uncertain. The germline V gene encodes CDR1 LGHDT and CDR2 YNNKEL (reference sequence). Trimming removed 5 bases from V and 2 bases from J, with 3 bases in between. This CDR3 has 11 amino acids. In DNA, the CDR3 is TGTGCCAGCAGCTTAAACACTGAAGCTTTCTTT. Residues: CASSLNTEAFF.

V usage is TRBV29-1 and J usage is TRBJ1-1, with D unclear. Germline V lookup: CDR1 SQVTM, CDR2 ANQGSEA. CDR3 size: 12 residues. V lost 1 base and J 6 bases, leaving 9 bases between the germline ends. The CDR3 spells CSVEVRRAEAFF. The CDR3 DNA follows: TGCAGCGTTGAAGTACGGCGGGCTGAAGCTTTCTTT.

This clone was seen only a few times. The genes are TRBV30 and TRBJ2-1; 13 bases are a match to TRBD2. From germline, CDR1 is GTSNPN and CDR2 SVGIG (reference sequence). The junction had 12 bases not matched to a gene; V was cut back by 2 bases and J by 2 bases. The CDR3 is 19 amino acids. The CDR3 sequence: CAWSPTPLAGGFPYNEQFF. The CDR3 nucleotides read TGTGCCTGGAGTCCGACACCACTAGCGGGAGGGTTCCCCTACAATGAGCAGTTCTTC.

The chain employs TRBV5-1 and TRBJ2-7, with 10 bases lining up with TRBD1. J lost 4 bases, V lost 0 bases, and 7 bases had no gene match. Germline CDR1 reads SGHRS; CDR2 reads YFSETQ. The CDR3 contains 16 residues. The DNA for the CDR3 is TGCGCCAGCAGCTTGGCCCGCGGGACAGGGGTTTACGAGCAGTACTTC. Its protein product is CASSLARGTGVYEQYF.

The V call is TRBV5-1, the J call TRBJ2-7, with TRBD2 as a possible D gene (5 bases). The CDR3 extends over 14 amino acids. Germline V gene sequence: CDR1 SGHRS, CDR2 YFSETQ. V was clipped by 0 bases and J by 5 bases, with 12 bases between them. CDR3 coding DNA: TGCGCCAGCAGCTTGGATATAGGGAGAAACGAGCAGTACTTC. It translates to CASSLDIGRNEQYF.

The rearrangement uses TRBV7-3 and TRBJ2-1; the match to TRBD2 covers 14 bases. The V segment lost 5 bases and the J segment 0 bases; nucleotides outside the gene matches: 3. The CDR3 spans 17 residues. Germline values: CDR1 SGHTA, CDR2 FQGTGA. The CDR3 loop is CASSQGTSGSSYNEQFF. CDR3 DNA sequence: TGTGCCAGCAGCCAAGGGACTAGCGGGAGCTCCTACAATGAGCAGTTCTTC.

The chain joins TRBV28 to TRBJ1-5, with 9 bases aligning to TRBD1. This CDR3 region has 15 residues. V was clipped by 5 bases and J by 3 bases; unmatched bases: 5. Germline values: CDR1 MDHEN, CDR2 SYDVKM. CDR3 amino acids: CASSPWDRDNQPQHF. CDR3 bases: TGTGCCAGCAGTCCGTGGGACAGGGACAATCAGCCCCAGCATTTT.

This clone is a singleton in its sample. The chain is built from TRBV29-1 and TRBJ2-1; a possible D gene is TRBD2 (5 bases). This CDR3 has 16 residues. V dropped 6 bases and J dropped 4 bases, with 22 bases sitting between them. Germline V lookup: CDR1 SQVTM, CDR2 ANQGSEA. CDR3 loop: CSVVTPSRAGYNEQFF. CDR3 DNA: TGCAGCGTCGTAACTCCTTCGAGGGCCGGGTACAATGAGCAGTTCTTC.